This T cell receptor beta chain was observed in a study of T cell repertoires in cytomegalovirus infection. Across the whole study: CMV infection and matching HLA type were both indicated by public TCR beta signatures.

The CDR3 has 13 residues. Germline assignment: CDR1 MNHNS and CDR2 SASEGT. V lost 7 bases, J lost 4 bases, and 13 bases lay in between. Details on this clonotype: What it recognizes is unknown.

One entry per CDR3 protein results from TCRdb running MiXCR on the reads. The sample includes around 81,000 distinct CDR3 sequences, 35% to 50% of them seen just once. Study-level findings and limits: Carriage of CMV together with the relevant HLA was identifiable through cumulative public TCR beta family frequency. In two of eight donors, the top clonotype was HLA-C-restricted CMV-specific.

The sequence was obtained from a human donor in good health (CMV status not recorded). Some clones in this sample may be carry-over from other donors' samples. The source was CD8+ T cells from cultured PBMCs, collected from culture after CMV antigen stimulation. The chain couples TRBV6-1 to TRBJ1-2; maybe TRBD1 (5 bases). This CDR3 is CASTEGRFYGYTF. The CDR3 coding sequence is TGTGCCAGCACCGAGGGACGGTTCTATGGCTACACCTTC.